This T cell receptor beta chain was captured in a study of blood T cell repertoires in COVID-19 (dated by TCRdb to the early 2020s). For the wider study: Collaborator samples came from the United States, Italy and Spain and covered acute and convalescent phases of COVID-19. The sample metadata nearly always contained a de-identified subject ID, COVID-19 status, age in years and sex. Samples were obtained from the ongoing ImmuneRACE study (first 160 participants) and from 1,254 subjects provided by 6 global collaborators. Where HLA class I and class II types were available, the types were taken from metadata supplied by the sample provider, not from assay-based typing. The prospective study material was composed of cDNA or gDNA derived from T cells, B-cell-depleted T cells, or PBMCs. Deeply sampled blood TCRbeta repertoires from subjects exposed to, actively infected with, or recovered from COVID-19 were included in the dataset. A freely available public database, intended as a resource for researchers studying the immune response to SARS-CoV-2, is where the repertoires were released. The paper's findings and limits, for the study overall: The quantity of clinical and demographic metadata differed by source and by participant and was supplied without curation.

The immunoSEQ Assay, a bias-controlled multiplex PCR, was used to amplify TCRbeta CDR3 regions from genomic DNA. In the source study's methods: Nucleated cell counts per sample were estimated from amplification of reference gene primers within the assay. To quantify the absolute abundance of each unique TCRbeta CDR3 rearrangement, sequence reads were collapsed and filtered. For each sample, productive Simpson clonality was calculated as the square root of Simpson's diversity index across productive rearrangements. TCRdb retrieved this table from immuneACCESS and kept in-frame rearrangements only. Not all clones are present; in checked studies, unresolved V genes account for under half, and no reason is known for the remainder. V and J calls plus clone size are reproduced from that table; the DNA served to infer D and trimming. Across this sample there are 150,000 to 200,000 clones, with just over 85% seen only once. 7% to 10% of the sample belongs to the ten largest clones.

Whole blood was collected in K2EDTA tubes by collaborating institutions according to the institutions' own protocols. For TCRbeta analysis, collaborators shipped samples as frozen whole blood, isolated PBMCs, or DNA extracted from either of those sample types. The sample holds a few counts of this clone. The specificity of this receptor is unknown. Within one base of it there is no much larger clone, and no base qualities were kept. CDR1 LGHDT and CDR2 YNNKEL were looked up in the germline V gene (reference sequence). Trimming removed 4 bases from V and 5 bases from J; the gene matches leave 5 bases unexplained. The CDR3 sequence holds 14 residues, the cysteine and phenylalanine included. The CDR3 DNA has 42 bases and is translated from base 1.

The sample was peripheral blood. This chain is built from TRBV3-1 (or the pseudogene TRBV3-2) and TRBJ2-1, and 7 junctional nucleotides match TRBD2. This receptor was taken from a man aged 45-65 years with active or convalescent COVID-19. The CDR3 region reads CASSLGLVNNEQFF. The sequence in DNA is TGTGCCAGCAGCCTCGGACTAGTCAACAATGAGCAGTTCTTC.